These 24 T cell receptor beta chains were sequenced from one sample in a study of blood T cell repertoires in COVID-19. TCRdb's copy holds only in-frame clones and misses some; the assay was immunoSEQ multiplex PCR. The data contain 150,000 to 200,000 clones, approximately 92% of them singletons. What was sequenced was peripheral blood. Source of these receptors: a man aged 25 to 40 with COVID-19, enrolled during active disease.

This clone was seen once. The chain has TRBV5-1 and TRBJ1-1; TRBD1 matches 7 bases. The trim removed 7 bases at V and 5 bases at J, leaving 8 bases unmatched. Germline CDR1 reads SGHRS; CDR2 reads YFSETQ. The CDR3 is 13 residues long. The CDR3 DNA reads TGCGCCAGCTCTCTGACAGGGAATACTGAAGCTTTCTTT. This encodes CASSLTGNTEAFF.

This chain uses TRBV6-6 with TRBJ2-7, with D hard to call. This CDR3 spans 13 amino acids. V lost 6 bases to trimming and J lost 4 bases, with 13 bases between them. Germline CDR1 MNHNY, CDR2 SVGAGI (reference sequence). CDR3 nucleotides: TGTGCCAGCAGCCTAAACTCGCGATACGAGCAGTACTTC. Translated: CASSLNSRYEQYF.

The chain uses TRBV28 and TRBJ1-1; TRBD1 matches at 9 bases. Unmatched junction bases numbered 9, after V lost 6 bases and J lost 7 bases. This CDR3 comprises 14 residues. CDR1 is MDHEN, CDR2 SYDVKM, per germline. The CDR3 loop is CASSSTGTGNEAFF. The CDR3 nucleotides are TGTGCCAGCAGCTCCACCGGGACAGGGAATGAAGCTTTCTTT.

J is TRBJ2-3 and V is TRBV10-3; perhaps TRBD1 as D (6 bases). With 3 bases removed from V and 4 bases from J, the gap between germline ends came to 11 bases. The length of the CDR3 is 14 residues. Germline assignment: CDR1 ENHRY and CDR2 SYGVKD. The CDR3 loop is CAISESTGPDTQYF. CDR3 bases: TGTGCCATCAGTGAATCCACAGGGCCAGATACGCAGTATTTT.

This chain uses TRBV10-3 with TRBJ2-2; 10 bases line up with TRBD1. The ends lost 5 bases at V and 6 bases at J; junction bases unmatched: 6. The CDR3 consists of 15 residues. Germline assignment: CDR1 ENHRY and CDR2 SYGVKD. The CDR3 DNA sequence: TGTGCCATCAGTAAAAGGGACAGGGGTGCCGGGGAGCTGTTTTTT. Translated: CAISKRDRGAGELFF.

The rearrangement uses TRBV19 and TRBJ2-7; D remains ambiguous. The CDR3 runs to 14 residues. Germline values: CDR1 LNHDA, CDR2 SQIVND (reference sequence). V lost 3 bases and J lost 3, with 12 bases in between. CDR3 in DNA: TGTGCCAGTAGTATTTTACACCCGCTCTACGAGCAGTACTTC. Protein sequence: CASSILHPLYEQYF.

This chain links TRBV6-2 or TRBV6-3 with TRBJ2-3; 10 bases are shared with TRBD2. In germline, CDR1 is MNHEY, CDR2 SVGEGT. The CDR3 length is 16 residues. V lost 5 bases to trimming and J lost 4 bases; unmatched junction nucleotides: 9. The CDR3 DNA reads TGTGCCAGCAGTAGAGAAGCGGGAGGGGCTTCAGATACGCAGTATTTT. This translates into CASSREAGGASDTQYF.

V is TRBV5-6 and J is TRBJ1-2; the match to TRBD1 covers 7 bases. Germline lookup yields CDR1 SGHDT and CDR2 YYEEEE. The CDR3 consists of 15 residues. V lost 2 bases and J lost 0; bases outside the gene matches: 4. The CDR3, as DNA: TGTGCCAGCAGCTTTGGACAGGCCGCTAACTATGGCTACACCTTC. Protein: CASSFGQAANYGYTF.

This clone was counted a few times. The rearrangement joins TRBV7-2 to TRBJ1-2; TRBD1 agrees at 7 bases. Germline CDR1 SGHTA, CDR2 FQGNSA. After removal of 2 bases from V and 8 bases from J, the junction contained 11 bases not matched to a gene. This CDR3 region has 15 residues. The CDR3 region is CASSLLFPGGWGYTF. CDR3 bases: TGTGCCAGCAGCTTATTGTTCCCAGGGGGTTGGGGCTACACCTTC.

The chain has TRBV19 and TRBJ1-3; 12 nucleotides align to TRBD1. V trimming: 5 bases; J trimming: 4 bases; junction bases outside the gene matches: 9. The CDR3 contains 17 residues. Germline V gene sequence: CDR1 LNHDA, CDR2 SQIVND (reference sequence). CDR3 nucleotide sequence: TGTGCCAGTAGTCCCCGGGGACAGGGGGCCTCAGGAAACACCATATATTTT. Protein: CASSPRGQGASGNTIYF.

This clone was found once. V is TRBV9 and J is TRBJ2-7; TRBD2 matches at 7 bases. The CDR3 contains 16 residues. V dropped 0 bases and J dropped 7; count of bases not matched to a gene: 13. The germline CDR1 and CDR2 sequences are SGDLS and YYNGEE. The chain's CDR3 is CASSVALREGGMEQYF. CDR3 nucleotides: TGTGCCAGCAGCGTAGCGCTGAGGGAGGGCGGAATGGAGCAGTACTTC.

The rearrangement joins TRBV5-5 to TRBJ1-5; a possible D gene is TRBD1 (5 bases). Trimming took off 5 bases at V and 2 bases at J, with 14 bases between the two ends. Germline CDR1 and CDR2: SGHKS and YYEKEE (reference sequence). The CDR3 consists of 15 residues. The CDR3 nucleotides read TGTGCCAGCAGGAGGGACTCTGGCGGCAATCAGCCCCAGCATTTT. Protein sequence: CASRRDSGGNQPQHF.

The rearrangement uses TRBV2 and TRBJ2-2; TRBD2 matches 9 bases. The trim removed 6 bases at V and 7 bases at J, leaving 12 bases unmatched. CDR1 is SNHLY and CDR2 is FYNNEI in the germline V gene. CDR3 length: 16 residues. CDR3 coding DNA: TGTGCCAGCAGCGAGGCCGCGGGGGGGCAGAACGGGGAGCTGTTTTTT. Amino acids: CASSEAAGGQNGELFF.

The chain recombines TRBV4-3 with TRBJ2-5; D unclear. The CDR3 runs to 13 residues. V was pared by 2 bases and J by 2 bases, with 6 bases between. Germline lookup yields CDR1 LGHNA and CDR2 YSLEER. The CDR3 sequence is CASSQLIQETQYF. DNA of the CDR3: TGCGCCAGCAGCCAACTTATACAAGAGACCCAGTACTTC.

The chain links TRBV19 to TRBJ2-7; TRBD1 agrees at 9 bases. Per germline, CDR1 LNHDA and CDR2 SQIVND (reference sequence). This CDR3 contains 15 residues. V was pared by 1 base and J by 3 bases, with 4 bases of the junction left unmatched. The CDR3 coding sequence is TGTGCCAGTAGTATAGGGACAGGGGATCTCTACGAGCAGTACTTC. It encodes CASSIGTGDLYEQYF.

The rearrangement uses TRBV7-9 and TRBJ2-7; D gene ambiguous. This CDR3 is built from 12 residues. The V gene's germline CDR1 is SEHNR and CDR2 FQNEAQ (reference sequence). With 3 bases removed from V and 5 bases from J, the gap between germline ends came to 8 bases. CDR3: CASSLRVDEQYF. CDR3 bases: TGTGCCAGCAGCTTGAGAGTCGACGAGCAGTACTTC.

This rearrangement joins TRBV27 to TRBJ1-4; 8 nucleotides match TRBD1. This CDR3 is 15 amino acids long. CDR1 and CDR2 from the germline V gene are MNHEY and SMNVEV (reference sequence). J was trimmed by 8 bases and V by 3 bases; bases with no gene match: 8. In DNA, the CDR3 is TGTGCCAGCAGTTTTGAATCAGGGGGCGTGGAAAAACTGTTTTTT. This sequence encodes CASSFESGGVEKLFF.

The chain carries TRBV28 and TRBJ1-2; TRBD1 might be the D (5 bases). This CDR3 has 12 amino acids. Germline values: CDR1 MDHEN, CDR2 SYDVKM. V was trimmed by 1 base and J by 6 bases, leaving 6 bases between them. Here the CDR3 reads CASSLYRNGYTF. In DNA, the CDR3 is TGTGCCAGCAGTTTATACAGGAATGGCTACACCTTC.

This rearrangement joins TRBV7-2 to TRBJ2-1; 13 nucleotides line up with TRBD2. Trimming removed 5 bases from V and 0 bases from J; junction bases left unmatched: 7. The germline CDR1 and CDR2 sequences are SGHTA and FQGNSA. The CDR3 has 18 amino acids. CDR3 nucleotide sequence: TGTGCCAGCAGCCCAGGACTAGCGGGGGCCCGCTCCTACAATGAGCAGTTCTTC. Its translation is CASSPGLAGARSYNEQFF.

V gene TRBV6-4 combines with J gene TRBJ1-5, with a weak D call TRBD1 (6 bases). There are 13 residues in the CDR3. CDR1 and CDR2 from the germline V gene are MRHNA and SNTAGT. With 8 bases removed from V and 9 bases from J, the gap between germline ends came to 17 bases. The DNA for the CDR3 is TGTGCCAGCTTACCGAGCAGGGGAAGGCCCCAGCATTTT. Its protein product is CASLPSRGRPQHF.

CDR3 bases: TGCGCCAGCAGCCAAGATCGGCAGGATGGTTACGAGCAGTACTTC. Residues: CASSQDRQDGYEQYF. The rearrangement uses TRBV4-1 and TRBJ2-7; D is uncertain. CDR1 is MGHRA, CDR2 YSYEKL, per germline. The V end was cut by 0 bases, the J end by 4 bases, with 13 bases between. The CDR3 is made up of 15 amino acids.

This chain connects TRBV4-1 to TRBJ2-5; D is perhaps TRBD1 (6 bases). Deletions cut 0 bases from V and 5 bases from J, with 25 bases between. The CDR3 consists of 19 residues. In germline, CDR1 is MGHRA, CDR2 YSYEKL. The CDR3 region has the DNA TGCGCCAGCAGCCAAGATTCCCCGAGGTTGGGGGCGACAAAGGAGACCCAGTACTTC. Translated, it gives CASSQDSPRLGATKETQYF.

The CDR3 sequence: CASSPSAGGARTEAFF. The CDR3 bases are TGTGCCAGCAGTCCCTCGGCGGGGGGGGCGCGTACTGAAGCTTTCTTT. The chain combines TRBV27 with TRBJ1-1; tentatively, D is TRBD1 (6 bases). Germline CDR1 and CDR2: MNHEY and SMNVEV (reference sequence). V lost 5 bases to trimming and J lost 5 bases, with 21 bases between them. The CDR3 runs 16 residues.

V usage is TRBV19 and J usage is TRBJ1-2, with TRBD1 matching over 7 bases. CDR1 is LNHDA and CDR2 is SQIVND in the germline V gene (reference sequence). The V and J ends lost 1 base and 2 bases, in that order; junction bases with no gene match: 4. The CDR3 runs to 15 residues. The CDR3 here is CASSIGGQNNYGYTF. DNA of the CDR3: TGTGCCAGTAGTATAGGGGGACAGAACAACTATGGCTACACCTTC.